One sample yielded the 32 T cell receptor beta chains listed below, sequenced in a study of identical twins. TCRdb re-derived calls from the 5' RACE reads in MiXCR, one entry per CDR3 protein. The sample lists around 570,000 distinct CDR3 sequences; roughly 9.9% were seen once. This same sample was also part of a study on yellow fever vaccine responses in identical twins.

The specimen was PBMCs. The receptors shown here come from a woman between 18 and 29 years old in good health.

This clonotype has just a few counts. The chain is built from TRBV4-3 and TRBJ2-4, with D perhaps matching TRBD2 (6 bases). This CDR3 is built from 16 residues. V shed 0 bases and J shed 0 bases, with 9 bases lying between them. CDR1 and CDR2 (germline): LGHNA, YSLEER. The CDR3 sequence: CASSQDRRGAKNIQYF. DNA for the CDR3: TGCGCCAGCAGCCAAGATCGGAGGGGAGCCAAAAACATTCAGTACTTC.

The chain combines TRBV6-2 or TRBV6-3 with TRBJ2-3; 8 nucleotides agree with TRBD2. The CDR3 totals 15 residues. V lost 6 bases and J lost 4; bases outside the gene matches: 9. The V gene's germline CDR1 is MNHEY and CDR2 SVGEGT. CDR3 protein: CASRPPGLGADTQYF. CDR3 bases: TGTGCCAGCAGACCGCCGGGACTAGGGGCAGATACGCAGTATTTT.

The chain has TRBV7-2 and TRBJ2-1, with TRBD2 matching over 9 bases. This CDR3 contains 15 residues. V lost 7 bases and J lost 7; bases outside the gene matches: 11. Germline V gene lookup returns CDR1 SGHTA and CDR2 FQGNSA. The CDR3 coding sequence is TGTGCCAGCACCGAAGGGGGCGGGAGGGGAAATGAGCAGTTCTTC. The encoded protein is CASTEGGGRGNEQFF. The full variable domain, in which reference TRBV7-2 and TRBJ2-1 provide the parts outside the CDR3, is GAGVSQSPSNKVTEKGKDVELRCDPISGHTALYWYRQSLGQGLEFLIYFQGNSAPDKSGLPSDRFSAERTGGSVSTLTIQRTQQEDSAVYLCASTEGGGRGNEQFFGPGTRLTVL.

The rearrangement uses TRBV6-2 or TRBV6-3 and TRBJ2-7, with TRBD2 matching over 13 bases. The V gene's germline CDR1 is MNHEY and CDR2 SVGEGT. The CDR3 extends over 16 amino acids. V lost 6 bases and J lost 0; bases outside the gene matches: 5. The DNA for the CDR3 is TGTGCCAGCAGACTAGCGGGAGGGATTAGCTCCTACGAGCAGTACTTC. The encoded protein is CASRLAGGISSYEQYF.

This clonotype was counted a few times. The gene calls are TRBV7-2 and TRBJ2-2; 9 positions agree with TRBD2. Germline V gene data show CDR1 as SGHTA and CDR2 as FQGNSA. The CDR3 spans 16 residues. Losses at the gene ends were 2 bases for V and 4 bases for J; bases not matched to a gene: 5. CDR3 protein: CASSLRGGASTGELFF. The CDR3 DNA sequence: TGTGCCAGCAGCTTACGCGGGGGGGCGAGCACCGGGGAGCTGTTTTTT.

In regard to this clonotype: Relative to the germline gene, one junction end is altered; a read error may explain this. This sequence joins TRBV24-1 and TRBJ2-1; 8 nucleotides agree with TRBD2. Germline CDR1 KGHDR, CDR2 SFDVKD. The CDR3 has 13 residues. CDR3 DNA sequence: TGTGCCACCACACCCTCCTCAGCGGGAGAGCGGTTCTTC. It is translated as CATTPSSAGERFF.

This clonotype came up many times. This chain joins TRBV12-3 or TRBV12-4 and TRBJ2-7; TRBD2 aligns across 8 bases. This CDR3 is built from 14 residues. The trim removed 6 bases at V and 3 bases at J, leaving 7 bases unmatched. As DNA, the CDR3 is TGTGCCAGCAGATCCAGCGGGGGAAGCTACGAGCAGTACTTC. It translates to CASRSSGGSYEQYF.

Worth noting for this clonotype: This clone may be a read error of a much larger clone one base away. The genes are TRBV20-1 and TRBJ2-1, with 7 bases that match TRBD2. Trimming removed 6 bases from V and 7 bases from J; junction bases left unmatched: 12. The CDR3 spans 14 residues. The germline CDR1 and CDR2 sequences are DFQATT and SNEGSKA (reference sequence). This CDR3 is CSATVAGVPNEQFF. CDR3 coding DNA: TGCAGTGCGACGGTGGCGGGAGTACCGAATGAGCAGTTCTTC.

V usage is TRBV5-1 and J usage is TRBJ1-5, with 11 bases matching TRBD1. With 4 bases clipped from V and 7 bases from J, the junction kept 4 bases outside the gene matches. This CDR3 has 14 residues. Germline values: CDR1 SGHRS, CDR2 YFSETQ. CDR3 bases: TGCGCCAGCAGCGCCGGGACAGGGGGGCAGCCCCAGCATTTT. Its translation: CASSAGTGGQPQHF.

There are many counts of this clonotype. The J gene is TRBJ1-5, the V gene TRBV5-1; no reliable D call. The CDR3 length is 14 residues. V was pared by 4 bases and J by 0 bases, with 8 bases between. Germline loops: CDR1 SGHRS, CDR2 YFSETQ. This chain's CDR3 is CASSPGGSNQPQHF. The CDR3 nucleotides read TGCGCCAGCAGCCCCGGTGGTAGCAATCAGCCCCAGCATTTT.

This clonotype was observed many times. The chain uses TRBV29-1 and TRBJ2-7, with D uncertain. Germline V CDR1 and CDR2: SQVTM, ANQGSEA. V lost 3 bases and J lost 12, with 15 bases in between. CDR3 length equals 11 residues. The CDR3 sequence is CSVEAGPRRYF. In nucleotides, the CDR3 is TGCAGCGTTGAGGCCGGGCCCCGTCGGTACTTC.

This clonotype was observed a few times. The genes are TRBV6-1 and TRBJ1-2; perhaps TRBD1 as D (6 bases). Germline-derived CDR1 and CDR2 are MNHNS and SASEGT. The CDR3 contains 15 residues. Trimming shortened V by 3 bases and J by 4 bases, and 15 bases separated the two germline ends. The CDR3 coding sequence is TGTGCCAGCAGTGAGGCGGGGGGGGCTGTCTATGGCTACACCTTC. Its translation is CASSEAGGAVYGYTF.

This clonotype was recorded many times. The CDR3 sequence is CATSDRTGVMADTQYF. The CDR3 nucleotides read TGTGCCACCAGTGATCGGACAGGGGTGATGGCAGATACGCAGTATTTT. The chain recombines TRBV24-1 with TRBJ2-3; 9 bases match TRBD1. J lost 4 bases, V lost 3 bases, and 7 bases had no gene match. CDR3 length: 16 residues. The germline CDR1 and CDR2 sequences are KGHDR and SFDVKD.

This chain connects TRBV3-1 to TRBJ1-1, with D unclear. Germline V gives CDR1 LGHDT, CDR2 YNNKEL (reference sequence). The CDR3 runs to 13 residues. The V and J ends lost 3 bases and 8 bases respectively, with 13 bases between them. CDR3 loop: CASSHHPGSEAFF. CDR3 nucleotide sequence: TGTGCCAGCAGCCACCACCCGGGATCCGAAGCTTTCTTT.

This chain links TRBV12-3 or TRBV12-4 with TRBJ2-7; D is undetermined. This CDR3 is 14 amino acids long. V was pared by 6 bases and J by 1 base, with 13 bases between. This CDR3 is CASRSSLRSYEQYF. The CDR3 coding sequence is TGTGCCAGCAGGAGCTCCCTGAGGTCCTACGAGCAGTACTTC.

This clonotype showed up just a few times. CDR3 DNA: TGTGCCAGCAGCCGATCATCAAATAACGTCGCTTTCTTT. This gives the protein CASSRSSNNVAFF. J is TRBJ1-1 and V is TRBV7-8, with no clear D. Germline V gene lookup returns CDR1 SGHVS and CDR2 FQNEAQ. This CDR3 is built from 13 residues. Trimming removed 5 bases from V and 11 bases from J, with 18 bases in between. Full variable domain (outside the CDR3, taken from reference TRBV7-8 and TRBJ1-1): GAGVSQSPRYKVAKRGQDVALRCDPISGHVSLFWYQQALGQGPEFLTYFQNEAQLDKSGLPSDRFFAERPEGSVSTLKIQRTQQEDSAVYLCASSRSSNNVAFFGQGTRLTVV.

In its sample, this clonotype was seen a few times. This chain joins TRBV29-1 and TRBJ2-5; D not certain. Between the trimmed V and J ends, which lost 4 bases and 1 base, there was a span of 16 bases. The CDR3 totals 15 residues. CDR1 is SQVTM and CDR2 is ANQGSEA in the germline V gene. The CDR3 sequence: CSVGLPVALQETQYF. CDR3 sequence (DNA): TGCAGCGTTGGTCTACCCGTAGCCCTCCAAGAGACCCAGTACTTC.

The chain has TRBV7-8 and TRBJ2-5; D is unresolved. The V end lost 8 bases, the J end lost 7 bases, and 11 bases lay between the germline ends. The CDR3 totals 11 residues. Looked up from germline, CDR1 is SGHVS and CDR2 is FQNEAQ. The CDR3 DNA follows: TGTGCCAGCCTAAGAGGCCTGACCCAGTACTTC. This translates into CASLRGLTQYF.

This chain links TRBV6-2 or TRBV6-3 with TRBJ2-5; D is perhaps TRBD2 (5 bases). V was clipped by 7 bases and J by 4 bases, with 10 bases between them. This CDR3 contains 12 residues. CDR1 MNHEY and CDR2 SVGEGT come from the germline V gene. CDR3 sequence reads: CASTDSLETQYF. DNA of the CDR3: TGTGCCAGCACGGACTCCTTAGAGACCCAGTACTTC.

The rearrangement joins TRBV10-3 to TRBJ2-7; D possibly corresponds to TRBD1 (5 bases). The V and J ends lost 4 bases and 5 bases respectively, with 27 bases between them. CDR1 ENHRY and CDR2 SYGVKD come from the germline V gene. The length of the CDR3 is 18 residues. The CDR3 nucleotides are TGTGCCATCAGTGCCCAAGGCCGACAGAGCCTGGGAACCAACGAGCAGTACTTC. Translating gives CAISAQGRQSLGTNEQYF.

This chain uses TRBV6-2 or TRBV6-3 with TRBJ2-5, with 8 bases lining up with TRBD2. Germline CDR1 reads MNHEY; CDR2 reads SVGEGT. The CDR3 covers 15 residues. Trimming cost V 2 bases and J 5 bases; bases outside gene matches: 7. CDR3 in DNA: TGTGCCAGCAGTTACGGCAGCGGGAGAAGGGAGACCCAGTACTTC. This codes for CASSYGSGRRETQYF.

The J gene is TRBJ2-1, the V gene TRBV2; 13 nucleotides agree with TRBD2. Per the germline V gene, CDR1 is SNHLY and CDR2 is FYNNEI. J gave up 4 bases and V 2 bases, and 11 bases lay outside the gene matches. The CDR3 spans 19 residues. The CDR3 DNA follows: TGTGCCAGCAGTGAATCGGGACTAGCGGGGAAACCACAATACAATGAGCAGTTCTTC. This codes for CASSESGLAGKPQYNEQFF.

This clonotype has a handful of counts. This rearrangement joins TRBV11-2 to TRBJ1-2; a weak D match, TRBD1 (5 bases). The CDR3 consists of 14 residues. Germline loops: CDR1 SGHAT, CDR2 FQNNGV. Trimming pared 1 base from V and 2 bases from J, leaving 8 bases between. The CDR3 nucleotides are TGTGCCAGCAGCTTAGCAGGGACCAACTATGGCTACACCTTC. Translation gives CASSLAGTNYGYTF. Looking up the rest from reference TRBV11-2 and TRBJ1-2 gives the full variable domain: EAGVAQSPRYKIIEKRQSVAFWCNPISGHATLYWYQQILGQGPKLLIQFQNNGVVDDSQLPKDRFSAERLKGVDSTLKIQPAKLEDSAVYLCASSLAGTNYGYTFGSGTRLTVV.

V is TRBV11-2 and J is TRBJ2-3, with 10 bases lining up with TRBD2. The trim removed 5 bases at V and 1 base at J, leaving 6 bases unmatched. Per the germline V gene, CDR1 is SGHAT and CDR2 is FQNNGV. CDR3 length equals 16 residues. The CDR3 spells CASSPRGTSGTDTQYF. For the CDR3, the DNA is TGTGCCAGCAGCCCGCGGGGGACTAGCGGCACAGATACGCAGTATTTT.

The chain carries TRBV5-6 and TRBJ2-2, with a tentative D call TRBD2 (6 bases). Between the trimmed V and J ends, which lost 4 bases and 4 bases, there was a span of 14 bases. The CDR3 has 15 residues. Germline CDR1 is SGHDT and CDR2 is YYEEEE. CDR3 nucleotides: TGTGCCAGCAGCCCCGGGAGCGTTGGCACCGGGGAGCTGTTTTTT. Its protein product is CASSPGSVGTGELFF. The whole variable domain, remainder taken from reference TRBV5-6 and TRBJ2-2, is DAGVTQSPTHLIKTRGQQVTLRCSPKSGHDTVSWYQQALGQGPQFIFQYYEEEERQRGNFPDRFSGHQFPNYSSELNVNALLLGDSALYLCASSPGSVGTGELFFGEGSRLTVL.

This clonotype showed up many times. This chain connects TRBV5-1 to TRBJ2-7; D uncertain. The CDR3 spans 15 residues. V was shortened by 2 bases and J by 2 bases, with 14 bases between the two germline ends. Germline CDR1 SGHRS, CDR2 YFSETQ. The CDR3 sequence: CASSFDYRNAYEQYF. The DNA of the CDR3 is TGCGCCAGCAGCTTTGATTATAGGAATGCCTACGAGCAGTACTTC.

The chain couples TRBV9 to TRBJ2-1; 9 nucleotides match TRBD2. The germline V gene encodes CDR1 SGDLS and CDR2 YYNGEE. The CDR3 is 15 residues long. V dropped 0 bases and J dropped 10; count of bases not matched to a gene: 8. In nucleotides, the CDR3 is TGTGCCAGCAGCGTAGCGCTAGCGGGGTTTATCGAGCAGTTCTTC. It codes for CASSVALAGFIEQFF.

This clonotype was recorded many times. This CDR3 is CASSLGLAVTAKNIQYF. In DNA, the CDR3 is TGTGCCAGCAGTTTGGGTTTAGCGGTGACAGCCAAAAACATTCAGTACTTC. The J gene is TRBJ2-4, the V gene TRBV12-3 or TRBV12-4; tentative D call: TRBD2 (6 bases). V lost 3 bases and J lost 0, with 15 bases in between. This CDR3 is 17 amino acids long.

This clonotype was detected ten times or more. The chain uses TRBV7-9 and TRBJ2-3, with TRBD2 identical over 8 bases. The CDR3 totals 17 residues. With 5 bases clipped from V and 3 bases from J, the junction kept 13 bases outside the gene matches. The germline V gene has CDR1 SEHNR and CDR2 FQNEAQ (reference sequence). The CDR3 region is CASSPQLAERTTDTQYF. The CDR3 region has the DNA TGTGCCAGCAGCCCCCAACTAGCGGAACGTACGACAGATACGCAGTATTTT. Variable domain in full (rest from reference TRBV7-9 and TRBJ2-3): DTGVSQNPRHKITKRGQNVTFRCDPISEHNRLYWYRQTLGQGPEFLTYFQNEAQLEKSRLLSDRFSAERPKGSFSTLEIQRTEQGDSAMYLCASSPQLAERTTDTQYFGPGTRLTVL.

Ten or more counts support this clonotype. CDR3: CASSSGLAGGLQYF. CDR3 nucleotides: TGCGCCAGCAGCTCGGGACTAGCGGGGGGACTTCAGTACTTC. The V gene is TRBV5-1, the J gene TRBJ2-4, with 15 bases lining up with TRBD2. Germline CDR1 and CDR2: SGHRS and YFSETQ. CDR3 size: 14 residues. V gave up 3 bases and J gave up 11 bases; unmatched junction bases: 3.

This clonotype came up a few times. The genes are TRBV7-2 and TRBJ2-7, with D perhaps TRBD2 (5 bases). This CDR3 spans 13 amino acids. In germline, CDR1 is SGHTA, CDR2 FQGNSA. The V and J ends lost 3 bases and 6 bases respectively, with 12 bases between them. The DNA for the CDR3 is TGTGCCAGCAGCTTCGAGGGAGTAAGCGAGCAGTACTTC. Amino acid sequence: CASSFEGVSEQYF.

The chain carries TRBV28 and TRBJ1-1; possibly TRBD1 for D (5 bases). CDR3 size: 14 residues. V was clipped by 5 bases and J by 4 bases, with 14 bases between them. Germline V CDR1 and CDR2: MDHEN, SYDVKM. CDR3 bases: TGTGCCAGCAGTCTTCAGGGAAGGCCCACTGAAGCTTTCTTT. Protein: CASSLQGRPTEAFF.